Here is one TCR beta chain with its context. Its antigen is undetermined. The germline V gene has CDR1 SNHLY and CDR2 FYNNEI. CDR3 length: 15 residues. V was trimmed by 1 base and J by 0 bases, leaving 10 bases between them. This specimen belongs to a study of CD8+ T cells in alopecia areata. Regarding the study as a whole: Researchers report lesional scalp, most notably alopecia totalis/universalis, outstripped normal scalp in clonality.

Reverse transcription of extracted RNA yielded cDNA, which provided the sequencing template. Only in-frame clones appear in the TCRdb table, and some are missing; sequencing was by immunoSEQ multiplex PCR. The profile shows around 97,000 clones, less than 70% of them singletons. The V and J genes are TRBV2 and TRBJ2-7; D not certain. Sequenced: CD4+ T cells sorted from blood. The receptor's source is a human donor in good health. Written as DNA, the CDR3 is TGTGCCAGCAGTGAAGATCGGGTCAGCTCCTACGAGCAGTACTTC. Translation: CASSEDRVSSYEQYF.